A selection of T cell receptor beta chains follows, all from one sample in a study of cytomegalovirus exposure and HLA in healthy donors. The method was immunoSEQ multiplex PCR; TCRdb's version includes in-frame clones alone and lacks a portion of them. The sample lists around 150,000 clones; around 85% were seen once. The sequenced sample consisted of PBMCs. Receptors were obtained from a human donor in good health. Each CDR3 is given without its conserved first and last residue. D genes are given only for firm matches.

J gene: TRBJ2-1
V gene: TRBV7-2
D gene: TRBD2
CDR3 protein: ASSLKAGVYNEQF

J gene: TRBJ2-1
V gene: TRBV6-5
D gene: TRBD2
CDR3 protein: ASSYFSGGAYNEQF

J gene: TRBJ2-7
V gene: TRBV28
D gene: TRBD2
CDR3 protein: ASSISLAGTAYEQY

J gene: TRBJ1-2
V gene: TRBV11-2
D gene: TRBD1
CDR3 protein: ASSFYAGGPTLGYT

J gene: TRBJ1-5
V gene: TRBV2
D gene: .
CDR3 protein: ASSVVAAQGAH

J gene: TRBJ1-1
V gene: TRBV5-1
D gene: TRBD1
CDR3 protein: ASSSGTGLTEAF

J gene: TRBJ1-5
V gene: TRBV6-5
D gene: TRBD1
CDR3 protein: ASRRQGNQPQH

J gene: TRBJ2-1
V gene: TRBV11-3
D gene: TRBD1
CDR3 protein: ASSLEGAFYNEQF

J gene: TRBJ1-2
V gene: TRBV5-1
D gene: TRBD1
CDR3 protein: ASSKDRPDYGYT

J gene: TRBJ2-7
V gene: TRBV29-1
D gene: .
CDR3 protein: SVIRNYEQY

J gene: TRBJ2-7
V gene: TRBV5-4
D gene: TRBD2
CDR3 protein: ASSRSGGEYEQY

J gene: TRBJ1-1
V gene: TRBV19
D gene: TRBD1
CDR3 protein: ASKGTGGSYTEAF

J gene: TRBJ2-3
V gene: TRBV4-3
D gene: TRBD1
CDR3 protein: ASSRRSGTGSTDTQY

J gene: TRBJ1-1
V gene: TRBV7-9
D gene: TRBD1
CDR3 protein: ASRQGQVNTEAF

J gene: TRBJ2-2
V gene: TRBV5-4
D gene: TRBD1
CDR3 protein: ASSLGRQGVGELF

J gene: TRBJ2-1
V gene: TRBV5-1
D gene: .
CDR3 protein: ASSHGQSNEQF

J gene: TRBJ2-5
V gene: TRBV18
D gene: .
CDR3 protein: ASSLGQQETQY

J gene: TRBJ1-6
V gene: TRBV9
D gene: .
CDR3 protein: APIRTPFHNSPLH

J gene: TRBJ2-3
V gene: TRBV2
D gene: .
CDR3 protein: ASRAGSPTDTQY

J gene: TRBJ2-1
V gene: TRBV9
D gene: TRBD2
CDR3 protein: ASSASGGELSSYNEQF

J gene: TRBJ2-1
V gene: TRBV10-3
D gene: TRBD2
CDR3 protein: AAGLAGANSYNEQF

J gene: TRBJ2-7
V gene: TRBV7-6
D gene: TRBD1
CDR3 protein: ASSPGQGALREQY

J gene: TRBJ2-7
V gene: TRBV19
D gene: .
CDR3 protein: ASSISGGSSYEQY

J gene: TRBJ2-7
V gene: TRBV5-1
D gene: TRBD2
CDR3 protein: ASSLFGLAGGGTYEQY

J gene: TRBJ2-3
V gene: TRBV10-1
D gene: TRBD2
CDR3 protein: ASSTRLAGTDTQY

J gene: TRBJ2-7
V gene: TRBV2
D gene: .
CDR3 protein: ASSYYLNYEQY

J gene: TRBJ1-1
V gene: TRBV4-1
D gene: .
CDR3 protein: ASSHTYGPTADTEAF

J gene: TRBJ1-5
V gene: TRBV2
D gene: TRBD1
CDR3 protein: ASSLRTGDNQPQH

J gene: TRBJ1-2
V gene: TRBV10-2
D gene: TRBD1
CDR3 protein: ASSAPDRGYGYT

J gene: TRBJ1-4
V gene: TRBV5-1
D gene: .
CDR3 protein: ASSLDLSTQVF

J gene: TRBJ1-5
V gene: TRBV4-1
D gene: TRBD1
CDR3 protein: ASSPPADRVDQPQH

J gene: TRBJ2-7
V gene: TRBV4-1
D gene: TRBD1
CDR3 protein: ASSQVGQGSHEQY

J gene: TRBJ2-7
V gene: TRBV2
D gene: TRBD1
CDR3 protein: ASSQTGSYEQY

J gene: TRBJ1-2
V gene: TRBV7-2
D gene: .
CDR3 protein: ASSPRLLPAGYT

J gene: TRBJ1-2
V gene: TRBV9
D gene: .
CDR3 protein: ASSDLAGANYGYT

J gene: TRBJ2-1
V gene: TRBV7-9
D gene: .
CDR3 protein: ASSSSASGEQF

J gene: TRBJ2-1
V gene: TRBV4-1
D gene: .
CDR3 protein: ASSQVAVNEQF

J gene: TRBJ2-7
V gene: TRBV10-3
D gene: .
CDR3 protein: AISAEEGAREQY

J gene: TRBJ2-5
V gene: TRBV2
D gene: .
CDR3 protein: ASQGLRIETQY

J gene: TRBJ2-1
V gene: TRBV7-7
D gene: .
CDR3 protein: ASSPNRGGYNEQF

J gene: TRBJ1-2
V gene: TRBV7-3
D gene: .
CDR3 protein: ASSDWGGDGYT

J gene: TRBJ1-3
V gene: TRBV12-2
D gene: .
CDR3 protein: ASRLTDRAGNTIY

J gene: TRBJ2-1
V gene: TRBV11-3
D gene: TRBD2
CDR3 protein: ASSSSLAGGSGEQF

J gene: TRBJ2-7
V gene: TRBV7-9
D gene: TRBD2
CDR3 protein: ASSSSGRSEQY

J gene: TRBJ1-2
V gene: TRBV4-3
D gene: .
CDR3 protein: ASSRDGGNYGYT

J gene: TRBJ2-1
V gene: TRBV7-8
D gene: TRBD2
CDR3 protein: ASGGLAGVEQF